This T cell receptor (beta chain) was captured in a study of blood T cells in healthy people across ages. With a J-beta primer mix and a sample-barcoded 5' primer, a second PCR ran roughly 6 to 11 cycles. TCRdb called the 5' RACE reads again in MiXCR, with one record for every CDR3 protein. The profile shows 790,000 or so distinct CDR3 sequences, about 45% of them singletons. This clonotype was recorded a few times. A minimum of 5 micrograms of total RNA was extracted per sample. Trimming shortened V by 4 bases and J by 4 bases, and 17 bases separated the two germline ends. Germline V gene data show CDR1 as SGHRS and CDR2 as YFSETQ. The CDR3 is 15 amino acids.

The clonotype comes from an older man in good health. Specimen: blood. This chain links TRBV5-1 with TRBJ2-5, with a weak D call TRBD2 (6 bases). The CDR3 protein is CASSASGLSRETQYF. The DNA of the CDR3 is TGCGCCAGCAGCGCATCGGGACTGAGCCGAGAGACCCAGTACTTC.